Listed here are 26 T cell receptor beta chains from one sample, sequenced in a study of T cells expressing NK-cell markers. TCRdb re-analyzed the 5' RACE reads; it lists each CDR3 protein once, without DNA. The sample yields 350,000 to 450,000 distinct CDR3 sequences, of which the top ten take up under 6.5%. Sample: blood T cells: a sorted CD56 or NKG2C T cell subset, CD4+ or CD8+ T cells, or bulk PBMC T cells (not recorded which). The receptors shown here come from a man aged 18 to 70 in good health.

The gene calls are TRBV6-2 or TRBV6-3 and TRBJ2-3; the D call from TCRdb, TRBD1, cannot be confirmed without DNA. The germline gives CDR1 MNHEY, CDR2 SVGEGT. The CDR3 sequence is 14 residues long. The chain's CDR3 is CASRQGTVVDTQYF.

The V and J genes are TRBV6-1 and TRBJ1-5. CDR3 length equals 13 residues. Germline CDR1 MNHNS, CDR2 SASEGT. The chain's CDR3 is CASSETYPQPQHF.

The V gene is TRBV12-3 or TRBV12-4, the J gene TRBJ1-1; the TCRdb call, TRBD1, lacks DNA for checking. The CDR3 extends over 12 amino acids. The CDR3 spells CASRADSALSFF.

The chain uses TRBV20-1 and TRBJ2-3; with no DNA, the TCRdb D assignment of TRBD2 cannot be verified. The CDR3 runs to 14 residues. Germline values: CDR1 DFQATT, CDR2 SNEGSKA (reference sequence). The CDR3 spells CSASLSGGLYTQYF.

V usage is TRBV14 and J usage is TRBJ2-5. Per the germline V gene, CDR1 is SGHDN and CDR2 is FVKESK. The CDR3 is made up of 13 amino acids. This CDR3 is CASSQQAQETQYF.

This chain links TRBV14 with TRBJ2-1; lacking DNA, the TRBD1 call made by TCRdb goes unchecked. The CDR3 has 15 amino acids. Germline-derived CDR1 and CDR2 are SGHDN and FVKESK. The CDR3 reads CASSRGGTHFNEQFF. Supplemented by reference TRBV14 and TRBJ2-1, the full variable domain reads EAGVTQFPSHSVIEKGQTVTLRCDPISGHDNLYWYRRVMGKEIKFLLHFVKESKQDESGMPNNRFLAERTGGTYSTLKVQPAELEDSGVYFCASSRGGTHFNEQFFGPGTRLTVL.

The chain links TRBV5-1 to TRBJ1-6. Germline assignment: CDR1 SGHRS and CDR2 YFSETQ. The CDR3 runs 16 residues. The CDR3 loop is CASSLGVSTYNSPLHF.

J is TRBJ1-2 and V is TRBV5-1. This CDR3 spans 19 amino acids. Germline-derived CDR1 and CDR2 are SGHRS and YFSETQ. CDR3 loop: CASSFGLLPGLSTNYGYTF.

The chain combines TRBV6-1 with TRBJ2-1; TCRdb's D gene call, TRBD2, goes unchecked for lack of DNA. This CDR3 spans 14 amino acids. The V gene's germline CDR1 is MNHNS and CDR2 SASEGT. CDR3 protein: CASRRGLAGNEQFF.

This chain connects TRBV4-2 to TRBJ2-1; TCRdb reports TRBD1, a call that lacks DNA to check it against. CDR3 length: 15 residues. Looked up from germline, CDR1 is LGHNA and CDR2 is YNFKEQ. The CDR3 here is CASSQPGGQDNEQFF.

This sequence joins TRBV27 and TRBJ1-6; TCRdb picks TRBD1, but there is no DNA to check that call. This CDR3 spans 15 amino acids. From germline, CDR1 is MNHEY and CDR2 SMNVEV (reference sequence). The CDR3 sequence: CASSLKATGGSPLHF.

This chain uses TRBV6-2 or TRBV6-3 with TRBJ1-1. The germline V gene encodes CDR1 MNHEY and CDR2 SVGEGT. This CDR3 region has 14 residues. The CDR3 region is CASSVAGANTEAFF.

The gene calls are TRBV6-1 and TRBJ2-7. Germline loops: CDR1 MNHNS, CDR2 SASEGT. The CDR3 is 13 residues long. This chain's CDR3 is CASSKGRAYEQYF.

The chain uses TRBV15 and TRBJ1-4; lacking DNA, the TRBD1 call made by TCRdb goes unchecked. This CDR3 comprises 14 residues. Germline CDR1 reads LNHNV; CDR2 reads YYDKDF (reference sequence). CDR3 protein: CATRMDRVNEKLFF.

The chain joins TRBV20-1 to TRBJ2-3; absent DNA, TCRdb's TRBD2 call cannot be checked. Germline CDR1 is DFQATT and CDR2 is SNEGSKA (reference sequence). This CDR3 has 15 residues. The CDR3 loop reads CSAVLSSRRLYTQYF.

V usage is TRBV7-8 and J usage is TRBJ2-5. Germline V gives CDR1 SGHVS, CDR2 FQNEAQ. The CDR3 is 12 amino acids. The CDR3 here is CASTLRVETQYF.

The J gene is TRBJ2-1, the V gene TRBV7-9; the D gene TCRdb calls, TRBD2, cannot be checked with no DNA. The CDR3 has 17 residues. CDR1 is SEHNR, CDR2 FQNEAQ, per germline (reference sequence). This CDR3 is CASSPPSGGHDYNEQFF. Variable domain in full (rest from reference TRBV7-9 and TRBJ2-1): DTGVSQNPRHKITKRGQNVTFRCDPISEHNRLYWYRQTLGQGPEFLTYFQNEAQLEKSRLLSDRFSAERPKGSFSTLEIQRTEQGDSAMYLCASSPPSGGHDYNEQFFGPGTRLTVL.

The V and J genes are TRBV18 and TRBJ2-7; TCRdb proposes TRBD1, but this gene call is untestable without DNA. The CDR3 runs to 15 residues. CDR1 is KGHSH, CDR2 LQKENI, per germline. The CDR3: CASSPTKQGRYEQYF.

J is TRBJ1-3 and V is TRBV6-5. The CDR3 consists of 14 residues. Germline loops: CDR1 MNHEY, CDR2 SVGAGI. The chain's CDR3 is CASSSREVRNTIYF.

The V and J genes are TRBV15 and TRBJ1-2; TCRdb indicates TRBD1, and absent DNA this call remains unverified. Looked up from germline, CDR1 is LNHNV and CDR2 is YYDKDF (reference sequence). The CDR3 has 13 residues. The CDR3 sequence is CATSLDGIYGYTF.

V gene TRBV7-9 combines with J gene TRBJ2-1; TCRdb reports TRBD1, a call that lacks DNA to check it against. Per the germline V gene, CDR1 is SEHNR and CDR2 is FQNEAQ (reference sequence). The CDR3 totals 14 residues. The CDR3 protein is CASSLAAGGLKQFF.

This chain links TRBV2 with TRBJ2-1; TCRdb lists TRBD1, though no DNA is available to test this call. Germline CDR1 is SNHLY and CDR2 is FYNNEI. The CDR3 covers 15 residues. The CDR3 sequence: CASRPLGRWGNEQFF.

The CDR3 is CAQQGGATQYF. The rearrangement joins TRBV7-9 to TRBJ2-5; TCRdb's assignment of TRBD1 cannot be checked, as there is no DNA. CDR1 and CDR2 (germline): SEHNR, FQNEAQ (reference sequence). This CDR3 contains 11 residues.

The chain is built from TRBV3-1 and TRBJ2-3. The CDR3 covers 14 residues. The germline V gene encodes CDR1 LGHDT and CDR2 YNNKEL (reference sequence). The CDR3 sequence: CASEQFSSSDTQYF.

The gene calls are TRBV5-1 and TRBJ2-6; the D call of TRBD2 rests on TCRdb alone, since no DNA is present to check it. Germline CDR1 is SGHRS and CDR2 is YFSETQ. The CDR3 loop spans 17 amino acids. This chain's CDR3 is CASSSGGLNSGANVLTF.

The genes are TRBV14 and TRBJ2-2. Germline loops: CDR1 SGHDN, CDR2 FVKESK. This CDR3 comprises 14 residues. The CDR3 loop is CASSQSRTTGELFF.